This T cell receptor (beta chain) derives from a study of PD-L1 blockade in urothelial cancer. Across the study: Analysis of blood occurred 3 weeks (second dose) and 6 weeks after treatment start.

Per the germline V gene, CDR1 is MNHEY and CDR2 is SMNVEV (reference sequence). The CDR3 is made up of 15 amino acids. Germline trimming cut 8 bases from V and 4 bases from J; bases unmatched to any gene: 6. TCRdb keeps only in-frame clones here, not all; method: immunoSEQ multiplex PCR. The sample comprises 27,000 or so clones, 70% to 90% of which are singletons, and 1.5% to 2% rests with the top ten. The sample consisted of PBMCs, taken around atezolizumab (anti-PD-L1) treatment. J is TRBJ2-5 and V is TRBV27; 14 nucleotides agree with TRBD2. The receptor comes from a man over 45 with urothelial cancer. CDR3 nucleotide sequence: TGTGCCAGCGGGTCAGGGACTAGCGGGAGAGAGACCCAGTACTTC. It specifies CASGSGTSGRETQYF.